Described below is a single T cell receptor beta chain sequence and its context. Original data processing: Reference gene primer amplification yielded estimated nucleated cell counts. The repertoire was sequenced with immunoSEQ multiplex PCR; TCRdb's copy has only in-frame clones and lacks some. The V and J calls and clone size are taken from that table; D and trimming were inferred from the DNA. Of approximately 68,000 clones listed, around 86% are singletons. The CDR3 sequence is 18 residues long. The V segment lost 3 bases and the J segment 8 bases; nucleotides outside the gene matches: 17. The germline V gene has CDR1 MGHRA and CDR2 YSYEKL. This record comes from a study of blood T cell repertoires in COVID-19. Turning to the study itself: The United States, Italy and Spain were the sources of the acute and convalescent COVID-19 samples. The cDNA or gDNA used as material had been derived from T cells, B-cell-depleted T cells, or PBMCs.

This chain connects TRBV4-1 to TRBJ2-1, with 9 bases lining up with TRBD1. This TCR came from a man aged 45-60 years with active COVID-19. The sequenced material came from peripheral blood. CDR3: CASSQAPGQGFDSHEQFF. The CDR3 DNA is TGCGCCAGCAGCCAGGCCCCGGGACAGGGTTTCGATTCCCATGAGCAGTTCTTC.